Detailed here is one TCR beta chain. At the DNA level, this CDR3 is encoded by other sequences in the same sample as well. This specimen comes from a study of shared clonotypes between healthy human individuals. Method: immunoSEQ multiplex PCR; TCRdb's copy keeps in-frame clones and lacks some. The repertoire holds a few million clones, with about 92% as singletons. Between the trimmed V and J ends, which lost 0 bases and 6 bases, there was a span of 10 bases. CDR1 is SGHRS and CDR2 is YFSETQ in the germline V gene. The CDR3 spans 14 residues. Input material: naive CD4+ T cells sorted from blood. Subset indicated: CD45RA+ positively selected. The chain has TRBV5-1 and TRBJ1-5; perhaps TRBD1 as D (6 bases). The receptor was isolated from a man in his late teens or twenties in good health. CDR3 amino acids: CASSLEGGPQPQHF. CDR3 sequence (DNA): TGCGCCAGCAGCTTGGAAGGGGGACCTCAGCCCCAGCATTTT.